Listed below are T cell receptor beta chains from one sample, sequenced in a study of T cells after yellow fever vaccination. TCRdb fed the 5' RACE reads into MiXCR, producing one record per CDR3 protein. The top ten hold roughly 16% of the sample, which has hundreds of thousands of distinct CDR3 sequences, around a fifth seen once. This material consisted of PBMCs, taken 21 days after the first yellow fever vaccination. All receptors derive from a man between 18 and 29 years old who received the YFV17D yellow fever vaccine. Each CDR3 is given with its conserved first and last residue. The order of the fields is J gene, V gene, CDR3 protein.

TRBJ1-2 | TRBV7-2 | CASSRAITANYGYTF
TRBJ2-3 | TRBV12-3/TRBV12-4 | CASSRRGGSTDTQYF
TRBJ2-3 | TRBV7-9 | CASSLGGSSGGTDTQYF
TRBJ2-3 | TRBV4-1 | CASSRLTGGLTDTQYF
TRBJ1-5 | TRBV5-5 | CASRRYSNQPQHF
TRBJ2-1 | TRBV3-1 | CASSPISSYNERFF
TRBJ1-6 | TRBV12-3/TRBV12-4 | CASLRSSYNSPLHF
TRBJ1-4 | TRBV7-3 | CASSLTPATNEKLFF
TRBJ2-1 | TRBV10-3 | CAISGGPSYNEQFF
TRBJ2-3 | TRBV28 | CASSSSGYTQYF
TRBJ2-3 | TRBV5-4 | CASSLKVAGSTDTQYF
TRBJ1-4 | TRBV4-3 | CASSQEGQSNEKLFF
TRBJ2-3 | TRBV20-1 | CSARTGADTQYF
TRBJ2-5 | TRBV7-2 | CASTWGQGGTQYF
TRBJ2-1 | TRBV14 | CASSQVAGGHNEQFF
TRBJ1-4 | TRBV20-1 | CSARSRRGDEKLFF